This T cell receptor (beta chain) appears in the sequencing data of a study of blood T cell repertoires in COVID-19. Looking at the study overall: Donors in the United States, Italy and Spain gave samples during acute or convalescent COVID-19. Sample material is recorded as cDNA or gDNA derived from T cells, B-cell-depleted T cells, or PBMCs.

The protocol was immunoSEQ multiplex PCR, while the TCRdb copy is restricted to in-frame clones and leaves out a portion. Here the sample spans under 250,000 clones, around 85% being singletons. Study members were between about 18 and 89 years old and lived in 20 to 30 US regions. Germline CDR1 GTSNPN, CDR2 SVGIG (reference sequence). Trimming removed 2 bases at V and 1 base at J, with 14 bases between. This CDR3 region has 15 residues. This receptor was identified in a woman aged 40 to 50 with acute COVID-19. The sample consisted of PBMCs or T cells enriched from blood (not recorded which). The genes are TRBV30 and TRBJ1-1, with D possibly matching TRBD1 (6 bases). CDR3 nucleotide sequence: TGTGCCTGGAGTATTTCGGACAGAGGGAACACTGAAGCTTTCTTT. Translating it yields CAWSISDRGNTEAFF.